The 30 T cell receptor beta chains below were found in one sample sequenced in a study of blood T cell repertoires in COVID-19. TCRdb keeps only in-frame clones here, not all; method: immunoSEQ multiplex PCR. The sample yields over 200,000 clones, 70% to 90% seen once. Sequenced sample: PBMCs or T cells enriched from blood (not recorded which). The receptor set was obtained from a woman in her twenties or thirties who had been exposed to COVID-19.

By share of the sample, this clone is medium-sized. J is TRBJ2-7 and V is TRBV11-2; the D is unclear. The CDR3 runs to 13 residues. V was cut by 7 bases and J by 4 bases, with 14 bases left in between. Germline CDR1 and CDR2: SGHAT and FQNNGV. The CDR3 DNA follows: TGTGCCAGCACCCTCGGGTCCAAGTACGAGCAGTACTTC. It yields the protein CASTLGSKYEQYF.

This clone was seen more than once but under ten times. The chain uses TRBV5-1 and TRBJ2-2, with a tentative D call TRBD2 (6 bases). From germline, CDR1 is SGHRS and CDR2 YFSETQ. The CDR3 is 14 residues long. Trimming removed 3 bases at V and 3 bases at J, with 9 bases between. The CDR3 sequence is CASSSRDYTGELFF. CDR3 sequence (DNA): TGCGCCAGCAGCTCCCGGGACTACACCGGGGAGCTGTTTTTT.

This clone has only a few counts. The chain is built from TRBV9 and TRBJ1-1; D uncertain. CDR1 is SGDLS and CDR2 is YYNGEE in the germline V gene. This CDR3 is 13 amino acids long. Between the trimmed V and J ends, which lost 4 bases and 0 bases, there was a span of 7 bases. CDR3 region: CASSSQLNTEAFF. The CDR3 DNA is TGTGCCAGCAGCTCACAACTGAACACTGAAGCTTTCTTT.

The chain recombines TRBV5-4 with TRBJ2-5; a possible D gene is TRBD2 (5 bases). V was clipped by 4 bases and J by 5 bases, with 12 bases between them. Germline lookup yields CDR1 SGHNT and CDR2 YYREEE (reference sequence). This CDR3 has 13 amino acids. The CDR3, as DNA: TGTGCCAGCAGCGAGGGTCGGCGGGAGACCCAGTACTTC. Its translation is CASSEGRRETQYF.

V gene TRBV4-1 combines with J gene TRBJ2-3; TRBD2 agrees at 11 bases. The CDR3 spans 15 residues. V lost 5 bases, J lost 2 bases, and 3 bases stayed unmatched. Germline V gene sequence: CDR1 MGHRA, CDR2 YSYEKL. Here the CDR3 DNA reads TGCGCCAGCAGCTCTAGCGGGGGGCCCACAGATACGCAGTATTTT. It specifies CASSSSGGPTDTQYF.

The chain links TRBV5-1 to TRBJ2-1; 7 bases match TRBD2. Per germline, CDR1 SGHRS and CDR2 YFSETQ. V was clipped by 0 bases and J by 8 bases; unmatched bases: 2. This CDR3 contains 13 residues. The CDR3 loop is CASSLGGGYEQFF. The DNA for the CDR3 is TGCGCCAGCAGCTTGGGCGGGGGTTATGAGCAGTTCTTC.

The chain combines TRBV6-5 with TRBJ1-1; a possible D gene is TRBD1 (6 bases). The V gene lost 2 bases and the J gene lost 8 bases, with 15 bases spanning the gap. The CDR3 length is 14 residues. Germline lookup yields CDR1 MNHEY and CDR2 SVGAGI. CDR3 region: CASSYGETGTEAFF. The CDR3 coding sequence is TGTGCCAGCAGTTACGGAGAGACAGGAACCGAAGCTTTCTTT.

This sequence joins TRBV7-8 and TRBJ1-5, with D uncertain. V lost 5 bases to trimming and J lost 0 bases, with 11 bases between them. The germline V gene has CDR1 SGHVS and CDR2 FQNEAQ. CDR3 length: 15 residues. The CDR3 DNA follows: TGTGCCAGCAGCCGAGGGCAGGTTAGCAATCAGCCCCAGCATTTT. Protein sequence: CASSRGQVSNQPQHF.

This clone is a singleton in its sample. The V gene is TRBV30, the J gene TRBJ2-3, with a weak D call TRBD2 (6 bases). V lost 0 bases and J 4 bases, leaving 14 bases between the germline ends. The CDR3 has 15 residues. CDR1 and CDR2 from the germline V gene are GTSNPN and SVGIG (reference sequence). CDR3 amino acids: CAWSVLSGGPDTQYF. The CDR3 DNA reads as TGTGCCTGGAGTGTACTCTCCGGGGGACCAGATACGCAGTATTTT.

The chain couples TRBV18 to TRBJ1-1; possible D gene TRBD1, 6 bases. The CDR3 runs 13 residues. Trimming left V 3 bases short and J 10 bases short, with 15 bases between. CDR1 is KGHSH and CDR2 is LQKENI in the germline V gene. CDR3 in amino acids: CASSPSGDFVAFF. CDR3 nucleotide sequence: TGTGCCAGCTCACCTTCAGGGGATTTCGTAGCTTTCTTT.

In this sample, this clone turned up once. The gene calls are TRBV11-2 and TRBJ1-1; perhaps TRBD1 as D (5 bases). The CDR3 runs to 12 residues. CDR1 and CDR2 from the germline V gene are SGHAT and FQNNGV. V was clipped by 0 bases and J by 6 bases, with 5 bases between them. CDR3 in amino acids: CASSLETAEAFF. CDR3 nucleotide sequence: TGTGCCAGCAGCTTAGAGACAGCTGAAGCTTTCTTT.

This sequence joins TRBV4-1 and TRBJ2-5; D perhaps matches TRBD1 (5 bases). V lost 4 bases and J 5 bases, leaving 14 bases between the germline ends. The V gene's germline CDR1 is MGHRA and CDR2 YSYEKL. This CDR3 has 14 residues. CDR3 amino acids: CASSPQGFQETQYF. For the CDR3, the DNA is TGCGCCAGCAGCCCCCAGGGATTTCAGGAGACCCAGTACTTC.

The rearrangement links TRBV11-3 to TRBJ2-7; 9 bases match TRBD1. Germline CDR1 SGHNT, CDR2 YENEEA. V lost 4 bases, J lost 5 bases, and 9 bases stayed unmatched. This CDR3 is 15 amino acids long. CDR3 coding DNA: TGTGCCAGCAGCTCGCCCTGGACAGGGGACAACGAGCAGTACTTC. Translating it yields CASSSPWTGDNEQYF.

The gene calls are TRBV5-1 and TRBJ2-2; D is uncertain. The germline CDR1 and CDR2 sequences are SGHRS and YFSETQ. The germline V and J ends were trimmed by 3 bases and 2 bases, with 8 bases remaining between them. CDR3 length: 14 residues. The CDR3 DNA is TGCGCCAGCAGCTCCACAGCTAACACCGGGGAGCTGTTTTTT. Amino acid sequence: CASSSTANTGELFF.

The CDR3 loop reads CSVETRTEAFF. The CDR3 nucleotides read TGCAGCGTTGAAACGCGCACTGAAGCTTTCTTT. The V call is TRBV29-1, the J call TRBJ1-1, with D unclear. Germline V CDR1 and CDR2: SQVTM, ANQGSEA. Deletions cut 2 bases from V and 4 bases from J, with 5 bases between. The CDR3 has 11 residues.

This sequence joins TRBV13 and TRBJ1-2; weak D call: TRBD1 (5 bases). Per the germline V gene, CDR1 is PRHDT and CDR2 is FYEKMQ (reference sequence). Trimming cost V 0 bases and J 3 bases, with 11 bases left between them. CDR3 length: 15 residues. This CDR3 reads CASSLGVGGYYGYTF. DNA for the CDR3: TGTGCCAGCAGCTTAGGAGTGGGGGGATACTATGGCTACACCTTC.

The CDR3 DNA sequence: TGTGCCAGCAGTGTACAGGGGGCGAGGAACACCGGGGAGCTGTTTTTT. The encoded protein is CASSVQGARNTGELFF. The rearrangement links TRBV2 to TRBJ2-2; TRBD1 agrees at 9 bases. The ends lost 4 bases at V and 1 base at J; junction bases unmatched: 4. This CDR3 comprises 16 residues. CDR1 and CDR2 (germline): SNHLY, FYNNEI. The complete variable domain, with remaining parts taken from reference TRBV2 and TRBJ2-2, reads EPEVTQTPSHQVTQMGQEVILRCVPISNHLYFYWYRQILGQKVEFLVSFYNNEISEKSEIFDDQFSVERPDGSNFTLKIRSTKLEDSAMYFCASSVQGARNTGELFFGEGSRLTVL.

This clone was counted only a few times. In DNA form, the CDR3 reads TGTGCCATACCGGGGGGTCCCTATGGCTACACCTTC. It encodes CAIPGGPYGYTF. The chain has TRBV10-3 and TRBJ1-2, with a weak D call TRBD1 (5 bases). The CDR3 extends over 12 amino acids. The V end was cut by 9 bases, the J end by 4 bases, with 12 bases between. The V gene's germline CDR1 is ENHRY and CDR2 SYGVKD.

The chain employs TRBV2 and TRBJ2-7, with a tentative D call TRBD1 (6 bases). CDR1 is SNHLY, CDR2 FYNNEI, per germline. This CDR3 is built from 14 residues. V lost 5 bases and J lost 1, with 12 bases in between. DNA of the CDR3: TGTGCCAGCAGTAGGACAGCTATTTCCTACGAGCAGTACTTC. Translation: CASSRTAISYEQYF.

The J gene is TRBJ1-1, the V gene TRBV29-1, with TRBD1 as a possible D gene (6 bases). V was shortened by 1 base and J by 6 bases, with 9 bases between the two germline ends. Germline CDR1 SQVTM, CDR2 ANQGSEA. The CDR3 loop spans 12 amino acids. The chain's CDR3 is CSVEGQVPEAFF. The CDR3 region has the DNA TGCAGCGTTGAAGGACAGGTTCCTGAAGCTTTCTTT.

The CDR3 sequence is CASSKRAGSHTDTQYF. The CDR3 DNA is TGTGCCAGTAGTAAGAGAGCGGGGAGCCACACAGATACGCAGTATTTT. This rearrangement joins TRBV19 to TRBJ2-3; 7 bases are shared with TRBD2. Germline V CDR1 and CDR2: LNHDA, SQIVND (reference sequence). CDR3 length equals 16 residues. V gave up 4 bases and J gave up 2 bases; unmatched junction bases: 9.

The rearrangement links TRBV3-1 (or the pseudogene TRBV3-2) to TRBJ2-1; TRBD2 matches at 11 bases. V gave up 6 bases and J gave up 4 bases; unmatched junction bases: 5. This CDR3 is built from 15 residues. Germline V CDR1 and CDR2: LGHDT, YNNKEL (reference sequence). CDR3 coding DNA: TGTGCCAGCAGTTCTAGCGGGGGGCAATACAATGAGCAGTTCTTC. It encodes CASSSSGGQYNEQFF.

The J gene is TRBJ1-1, the V gene TRBV19; a possible D gene is TRBD1 (6 bases). V was trimmed by 4 bases and J by 0 bases, leaving 12 bases between them. The CDR3 has 15 residues. CDR1 is LNHDA, CDR2 SQIVND, per germline (reference sequence). The CDR3 DNA reads TGTGCCAGTAGTACAGGACAGCCCGTGAACACTGAAGCTTTCTTT. Protein sequence: CASSTGQPVNTEAFF.

This clone was seen a few times. The chain joins TRBV3-1 (or the pseudogene TRBV3-2) to TRBJ2-7; a possible D gene is TRBD2 (5 bases). V shed 1 base and J shed 6 bases, with 13 bases lying between them. Per the germline V gene, CDR1 is LGHDT and CDR2 is YNNKEL (reference sequence). CDR3 size: 14 residues. Written as DNA, the CDR3 is TGTGCCAGCAGCCAAGCCTCTAGCTTGTCCGAGCAGTACTTC. This encodes CASSQASSLSEQYF.

The chain has TRBV30 and TRBJ2-7; D is perhaps TRBD2 (5 bases). V lost 2 bases to trimming and J lost 1 base, with 9 bases between them. CDR1 is GTSNPN, CDR2 SVGIG, per germline (reference sequence). This CDR3 contains 13 residues. The CDR3 loop is CAWSHGVSYEQYF. The CDR3 region has the DNA TGTGCCTGGAGTCACGGGGTTTCCTACGAGCAGTACTTC.

V is TRBV2 and J is TRBJ2-2; 9 bases match TRBD2. Losses at the gene ends were 4 bases for V and 3 bases for J; bases not matched to a gene: 6. Germline CDR1 and CDR2: SNHLY and FYNNEI. The CDR3 has 16 residues. The CDR3 protein is CASSGATSGYTGELFF. DNA of the CDR3: TGTGCCAGCAGTGGAGCGACTAGCGGCTACACCGGGGAGCTGTTTTTT. Using reference TRBV2 and TRBJ2-2 for the parts outside the CDR3, the full variable domain is EPEVTQTPSHQVTQMGQEVILRCVPISNHLYFYWYRQILGQKVEFLVSFYNNEISEKSEIFDDQFSVERPDGSNFTLKIRSTKLEDSAMYFCASSGATSGYTGELFFGEGSRLTVL.

The J gene is TRBJ2-1, the V gene TRBV11-3, with TRBD2 identical over 7 bases. The CDR3 has 13 amino acids. The V gene end was trimmed by 5 bases and the J gene end by 6 bases; junction bases not matched to a gene: 4. The germline V gene has CDR1 SGHNT and CDR2 YENEEA. The CDR3 protein is CASSAAGVNEQFF. The CDR3 DNA follows: TGTGCCAGCAGCGCCGCGGGGGTCAATGAGCAGTTCTTC.

The CDR3 is CASSRHPQGSGNTIYF. The CDR3 coding sequence is TGTGCCAGCAGCCGCCACCCCCAGGGTTCTGGAAACACCATATATTTT. The rearrangement uses TRBV3-1 (or the pseudogene TRBV3-2) and TRBJ1-3; a possible D gene is TRBD1 (5 bases). V was clipped by 4 bases and J by 1 base, with 14 bases between them. Looked up from germline, CDR1 is LGHDT and CDR2 is YNNKEL (reference sequence). This CDR3 contains 16 residues.

As DNA, the CDR3 is TGTGCCAGCAGTTACTCTCGTACTTCTTCGCCTGAAGCTTTCTTT. It codes for CASSYSRTSSPEAFF. J is TRBJ1-1 and V is TRBV6-5; D is unresolved. Germline loops: CDR1 MNHEY, CDR2 SVGAGI. The V gene lost 0 bases and the J gene lost 6 bases, with 14 bases spanning the gap. The CDR3 is 15 amino acids.

The rearrangement joins TRBV19 to TRBJ1-2, with D unclear. This CDR3 region has 11 residues. Germline lookup yields CDR1 LNHDA and CDR2 SQIVND (reference sequence). Trimming pared 5 bases from V and 8 bases from J, leaving 9 bases between. As DNA, the CDR3 is TGTGCCAGTAGTCAGGAACGAGGCTACACCTTC. Translating it yields CASSQERGYTF.